This paragraph covers one TCR beta chain sequence. The assay was immunoSEQ multiplex PCR, and TCRdb's table has in-frame clones only and misses some. Of around 130,000 clones in the sample, about 75% were seen once. This CDR3 contains 13 residues. Trimming left V 7 bases short and J 2 bases short, with 11 bases between. Looked up from germline, CDR1 is MRHNA and CDR2 is SNTAGT. This sample was taken from a study of blood T cell repertoires in COVID-19. Sequenced material: peripheral blood. This clonotype was obtained from a man of 80 years or more with acute or convalescent COVID-19. The gene calls are TRBV6-4 and TRBJ2-5; TRBD1 is a possible D gene (6 bases). In DNA, the CDR3 is TGTGCCAGCAACCGGACAGTTCAAGAGACCCAGTACTTC. This translates into CASNRTVQETQYF.